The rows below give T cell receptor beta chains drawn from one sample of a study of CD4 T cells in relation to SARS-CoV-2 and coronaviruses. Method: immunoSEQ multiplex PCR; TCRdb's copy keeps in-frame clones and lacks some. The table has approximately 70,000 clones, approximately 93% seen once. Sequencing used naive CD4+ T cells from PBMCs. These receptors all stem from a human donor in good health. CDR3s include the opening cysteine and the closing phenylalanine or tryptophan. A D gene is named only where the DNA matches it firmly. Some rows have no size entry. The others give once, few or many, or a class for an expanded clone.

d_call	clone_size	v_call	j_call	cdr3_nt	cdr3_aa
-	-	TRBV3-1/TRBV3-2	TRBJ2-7	TGTGCCAGCAGCCAAGCGTACTCCTACGAGCAGTACTTC	CASSQAYSYEQYF
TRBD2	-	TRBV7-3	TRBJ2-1	TGTGCCAGCAGTCAAAGGGCTAGCGGCCCACCCTACAATGAGCAGTTCTTC	CASSQRASGPPYNEQFF
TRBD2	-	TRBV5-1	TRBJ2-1	TGCGCCAGCAGCTCAGGGGGGGTGAGACTAGCGGGTACAACCTACAATGAGCAGTTCTTC	CASSSGGVRLAGTTYNEQFF
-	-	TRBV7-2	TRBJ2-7	TGTGCCAGCAGCTTAGAGGGCCGGGCCTACGAGCAGTACTTC	CASSLEGRAYEQYF
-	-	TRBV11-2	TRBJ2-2	TGTGCCAGCAAACGAGATACGAACACCGGGGAGCTGTTTTTT	CASKRDTNTGELFF
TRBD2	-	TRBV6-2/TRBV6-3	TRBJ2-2	TGTGCCAGCAGCCCCCGGGCTAGCGGGGGCTACACCGGGGAGCTGTTTTTT	CASSPRASGGYTGELFF
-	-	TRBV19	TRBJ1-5	TGTGCCAGTAGAATAGGGGTGACAGCCCGCAATCAGCCCCAGCATTTT	CASRIGVTARNQPQHF
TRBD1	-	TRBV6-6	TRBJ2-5	TGTGCCAGCAGTTATGGCGCAAACAGGGGGCAAGAGACCCAGTACTTC	CASSYGANRGQETQYF
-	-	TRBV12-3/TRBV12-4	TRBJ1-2	TGTGCCAGCAGTTTATGGGACTATGGCTACACCTTC	CASSLWDYGYTF
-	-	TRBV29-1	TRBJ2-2	TGCAGCGTTGTGGGCCCGGGGAACACCGGGGAGCTGTTTTTT	CSVVGPGNTGELFF
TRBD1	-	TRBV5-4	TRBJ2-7	TGTGCCAGCAGCTTAAGGGACAGGGGTACCTACGAGCAGTACTTC	CASSLRDRGTYEQYF
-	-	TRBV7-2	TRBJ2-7	TGTGCCAGCAGCTCCCCCTGGGGGGCCTACGAGCAGTACTTC	CASSSPWGAYEQYF
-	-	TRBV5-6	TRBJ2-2	TGTGCCAGCAGTTCACTTCTCGCAGGCCGCGGGGAGCTGTTTTTT	CASSSLLAGRGELFF
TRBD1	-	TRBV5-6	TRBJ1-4	TGTGCCAGCACCCGAGTGGGGACAGGGGGCGAAAAACTGTTTTTT	CASTRVGTGGEKLFF
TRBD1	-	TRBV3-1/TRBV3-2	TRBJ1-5	TGTGCCAGCAGCCAAGTACAGGGGAGCAATCAGCCCCAGCATTTT	CASSQVQGSNQPQHF
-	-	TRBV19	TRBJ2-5	TGTGCCAGTAGTACCCTTGGGGTGGAGACCCAGTACTTC	CASSTLGVETQYF
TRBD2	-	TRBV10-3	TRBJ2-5	TGTGCCATCAGTGAGCAACTAGCGGGAGGTAGAGAGACCCAGTACTTC	CAISEQLAGGRETQYF
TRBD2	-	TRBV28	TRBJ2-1	TGTGCCAGCATCAATCTGGGGGCTAGCGGGGTCCGCAGCTCCTACAATGAGCAGTTCTTC	CASINLGASGVRSSYNEQFF
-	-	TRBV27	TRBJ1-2	TGTGCCAGCGGCCCAAGCGGCAGGGCTAGTATAAGTGGCTACACCTTC	CASGPSGRASISGYTF
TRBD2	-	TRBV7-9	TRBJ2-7	TGTGCCAGCAGCAAACTAGCGGGGAAGTACGAGCAGTACTTC	CASSKLAGKYEQYF
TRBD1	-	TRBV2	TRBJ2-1	TGTGCCAGCAGTGAAGGGGACAGGGATTTCTACAATGAGCAGTTCTTC	CASSEGDRDFYNEQFF
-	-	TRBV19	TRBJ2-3	TGTGCCAGTAGTCCCCAACGCACAGATACGCAGTATTTT	CASSPQRTDTQYF
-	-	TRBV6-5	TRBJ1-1	TGTGCCAGCACAAACCCTAGGAACACTGAAGCTTTCTTT	CASTNPRNTEAFF
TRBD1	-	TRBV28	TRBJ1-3	TGTGCCAGCAGTTTGATAATCCCGACAGGGCCCGGAAACACCATATATTTT	CASSLIIPTGPGNTIYF
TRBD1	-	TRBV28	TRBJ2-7	TGTGCCAGCAGCTCGGGACAGGGCTACGAGCAGTACTTC	CASSSGQGYEQYF
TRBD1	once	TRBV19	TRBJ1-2	TGTGCCAGTAGTAACCTCCCCGGGACAGGGCAGGGCTACACCTTC	CASSNLPGTGQGYTF